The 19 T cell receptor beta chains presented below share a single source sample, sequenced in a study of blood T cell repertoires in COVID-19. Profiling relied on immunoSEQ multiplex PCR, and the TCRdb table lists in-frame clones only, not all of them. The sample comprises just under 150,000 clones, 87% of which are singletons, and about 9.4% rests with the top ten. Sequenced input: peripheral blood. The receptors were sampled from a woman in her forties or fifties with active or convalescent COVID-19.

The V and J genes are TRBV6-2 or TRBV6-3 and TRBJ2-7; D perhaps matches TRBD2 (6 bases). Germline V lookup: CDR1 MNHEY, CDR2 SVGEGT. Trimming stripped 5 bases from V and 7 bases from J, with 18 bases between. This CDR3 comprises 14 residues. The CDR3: CASSPGLEAREQYF. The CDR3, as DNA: TGTGCCAGCAGTCCGGGACTTGAGGCAAGGGAGCAGTACTTC.

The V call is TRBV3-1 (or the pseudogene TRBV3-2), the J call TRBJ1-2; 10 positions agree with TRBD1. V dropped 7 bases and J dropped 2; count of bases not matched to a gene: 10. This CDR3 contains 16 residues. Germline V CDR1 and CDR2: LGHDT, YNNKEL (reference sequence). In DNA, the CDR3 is TGTGCCAGCACCCGGACAGGGGGAAGAGCAAACTATGGCTACACCTTC. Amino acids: CASTRTGGRANYGYTF.

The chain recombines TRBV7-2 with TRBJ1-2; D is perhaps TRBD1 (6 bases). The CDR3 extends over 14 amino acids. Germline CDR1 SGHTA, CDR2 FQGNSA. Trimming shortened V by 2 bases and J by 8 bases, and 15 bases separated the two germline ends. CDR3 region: CASSLYLTGQGYTF. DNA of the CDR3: TGTGCCAGCAGCTTATACCTGACAGGCCAAGGCTACACCTTC.

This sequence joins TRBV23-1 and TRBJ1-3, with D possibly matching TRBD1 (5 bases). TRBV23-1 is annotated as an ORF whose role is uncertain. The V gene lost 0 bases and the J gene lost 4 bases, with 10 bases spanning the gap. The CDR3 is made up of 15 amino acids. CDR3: CASSQSSGRGNTIYF. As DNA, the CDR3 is TGCGCCAGCAGTCAATCATCAGGGCGGGGAAACACCATATATTTT.

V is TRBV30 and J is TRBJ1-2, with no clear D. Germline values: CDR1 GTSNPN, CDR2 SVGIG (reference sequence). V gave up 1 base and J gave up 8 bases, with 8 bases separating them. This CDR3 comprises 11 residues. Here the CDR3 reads CAWSADWGYTF. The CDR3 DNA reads TGTGCCTGGAGTGCAGACTGGGGCTACACCTTC.

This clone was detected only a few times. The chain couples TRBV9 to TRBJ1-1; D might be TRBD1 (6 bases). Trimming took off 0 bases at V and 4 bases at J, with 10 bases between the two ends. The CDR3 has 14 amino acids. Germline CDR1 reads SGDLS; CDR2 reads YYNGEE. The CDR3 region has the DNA TGTGCCAGCAGCGTAGCTGGGGGCAGCACTGAAGCTTTCTTT. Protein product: CASSVAGGSTEAFF.

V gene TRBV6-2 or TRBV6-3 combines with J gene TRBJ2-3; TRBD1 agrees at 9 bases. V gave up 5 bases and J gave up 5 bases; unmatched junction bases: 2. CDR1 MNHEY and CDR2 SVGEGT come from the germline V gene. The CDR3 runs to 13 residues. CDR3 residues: CASSQTGGDTQYF. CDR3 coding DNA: TGTGCCAGCAGTCAGACAGGGGGAGATACGCAGTATTTT.

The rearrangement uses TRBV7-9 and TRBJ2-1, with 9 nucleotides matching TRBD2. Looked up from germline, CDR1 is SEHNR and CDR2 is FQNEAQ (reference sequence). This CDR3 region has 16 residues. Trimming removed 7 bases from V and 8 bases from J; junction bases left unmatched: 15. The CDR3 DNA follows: TGTGCCAGCACCCACCGGCGGGAGGGACCCGGGGATGAGCAGTTCTTC. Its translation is CASTHRREGPGDEQFF.

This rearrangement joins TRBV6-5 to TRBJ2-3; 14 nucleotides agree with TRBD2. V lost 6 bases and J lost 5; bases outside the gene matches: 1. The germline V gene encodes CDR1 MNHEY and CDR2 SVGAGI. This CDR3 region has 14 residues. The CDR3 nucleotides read TGTGCCAGCAGGGGACTAGCGGGAGTAGATACGCAGTATTTT. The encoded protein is CASRGLAGVDTQYF.

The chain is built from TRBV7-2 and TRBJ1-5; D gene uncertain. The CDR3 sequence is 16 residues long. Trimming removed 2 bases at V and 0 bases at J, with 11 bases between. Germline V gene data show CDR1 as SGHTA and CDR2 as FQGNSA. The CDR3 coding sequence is TGTGCCAGCAGCTTACAGGTTCCTTATAGCAATCAGCCCCAGCATTTT. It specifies CASSLQVPYSNQPQHF.

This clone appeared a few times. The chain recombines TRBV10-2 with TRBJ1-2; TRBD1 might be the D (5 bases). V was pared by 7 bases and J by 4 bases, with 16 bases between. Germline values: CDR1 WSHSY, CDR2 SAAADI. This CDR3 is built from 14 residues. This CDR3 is CASNGDSGGYGYTF. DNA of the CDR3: TGCGCCAGCAATGGGGACTCTGGCGGCTATGGCTACACCTTC.

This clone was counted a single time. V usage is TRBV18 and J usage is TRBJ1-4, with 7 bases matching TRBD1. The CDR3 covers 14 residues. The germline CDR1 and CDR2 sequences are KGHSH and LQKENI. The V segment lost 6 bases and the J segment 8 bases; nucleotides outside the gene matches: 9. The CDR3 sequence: CASSLTGVEEKLFF. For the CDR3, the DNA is TGTGCCAGCTCGCTTACAGGGGTGGAAGAAAAACTGTTTTTT.

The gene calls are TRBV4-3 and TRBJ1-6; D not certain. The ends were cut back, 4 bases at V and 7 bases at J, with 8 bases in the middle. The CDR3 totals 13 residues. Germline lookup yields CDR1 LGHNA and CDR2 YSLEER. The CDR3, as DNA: TGCGCCAGCAGCCTTGAACAGAATTCACCCCTCCACTTT. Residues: CASSLEQNSPLHF.

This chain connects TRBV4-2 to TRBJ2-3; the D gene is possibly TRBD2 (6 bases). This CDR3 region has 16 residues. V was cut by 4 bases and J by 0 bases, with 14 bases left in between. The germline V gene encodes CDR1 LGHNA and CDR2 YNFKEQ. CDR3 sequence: CASSPRGGSSTDTQYF. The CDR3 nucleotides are TGTGCCAGCAGCCCTCGGGGAGGATCTAGCACAGATACGCAGTATTTT.

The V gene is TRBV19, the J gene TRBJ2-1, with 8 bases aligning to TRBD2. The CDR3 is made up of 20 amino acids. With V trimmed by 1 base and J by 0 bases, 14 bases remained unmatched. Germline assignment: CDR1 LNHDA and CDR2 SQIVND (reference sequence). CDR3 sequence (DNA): TGTGCCAGTAGTATAGCGGGCCCGGGACTAGGGGTGGGCTCCTACAATGAGCAGTTCTTC. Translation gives CASSIAGPGLGVGSYNEQFF.

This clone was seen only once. CDR3 amino acids: CASSLAGLADLNTGELFF. The CDR3 coding sequence is TGTGCCAGCAGCTTAGCTGGACTAGCGGACCTGAACACCGGGGAGCTGTTTTTT. The chain employs TRBV7-2 and TRBJ2-2; TRBD2 aligns across 10 bases. Germline V gene lookup returns CDR1 SGHTA and CDR2 FQGNSA. Trimming took 0 bases from V and 1 from J; bases not matched to a gene: 5. The CDR3 is 18 residues long.

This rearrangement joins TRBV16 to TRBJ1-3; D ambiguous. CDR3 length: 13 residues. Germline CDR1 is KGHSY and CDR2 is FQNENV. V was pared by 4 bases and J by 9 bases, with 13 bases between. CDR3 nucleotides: TGTGCCAGCAGCCGCCCCCCCAGCGCCACCATATATTTT. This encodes CASSRPPSATIYF.

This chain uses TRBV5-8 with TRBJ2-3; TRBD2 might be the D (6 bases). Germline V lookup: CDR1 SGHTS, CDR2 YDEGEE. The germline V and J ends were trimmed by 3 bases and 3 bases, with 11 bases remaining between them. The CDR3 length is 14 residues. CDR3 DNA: TGTGCCAGCAGCTGGGGGACTTTGACAGATACGCAGTATTTT. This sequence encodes CASSWGTLTDTQYF.

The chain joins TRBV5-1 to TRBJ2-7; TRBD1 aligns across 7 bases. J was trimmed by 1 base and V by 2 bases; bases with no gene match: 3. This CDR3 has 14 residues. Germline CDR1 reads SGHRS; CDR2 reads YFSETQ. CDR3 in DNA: TGCGCCAGCAGCTTCCTGGACAGGTCCTACGAGCAGTACTTC. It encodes CASSFLDRSYEQYF.